The T cell receptor (beta chain) under discussion was sequenced for a study of CD8+ T cells in alopecia areata (dated by TCRdb to the late 2010s). About the study as a whole: The treated patients, all with moderate-to-severe alopecia areata, were enrolled in an open-label pilot trial of oral tofacitinib given at 5 to 10 mg twice daily. Scalp clonality was compared among normal scalp (n=4), patchy alopecia areata scalp (n=8), and alopecia totalis/universalis scalp (n=8). To study T cell clonal expansion in alopecia areata, the researchers applied high-throughput TCRbeta sequencing to both the C3H/HeJ mouse model and human patients. RNA was extracted with the PAXgene miRNA kit for fixed scalp, the miRNeasy kit for PBMCs, and the RNeasy kit for mouse skin. Tofacitinib was given for 6 to 18 months, followed by 6 months of follow-up off drug to assess delayed response and recurrence. Amplification of TCRbeta CDR3 regions was done by immunoSEQ multiplex PCR using 35 Vbeta forward primers and 13 Jbeta reverse primers. Scalp tissue and sorted CD4+ and CD8+ peripheral blood T cells from patchy and totalis/universalis alopecia areata patients and from healthy controls were covered by human TCRbeta sequencing. Tofacitinib-treated patients had biopsies at baseline and at 4 and 24 weeks of treatment, with a later scalp biopsy in several patients.

The paper as a whole reports these results and caveats: Compared with normal scalp, lesional scalp, particularly in alopecia totalis/universalis, had higher clonality and more expanded CD8+ clones, which suggests antigenic drive. TCR sequences shared between patients were less clear than in mice, possibly partly because of HLA diversity in the patient population. Unlike mouse skin, which is dominated by gammadelta T cells, normal human skin has resident alphabeta T cells that are also sequenced, and this complicates analysis of the scalp TCR repertoire.

Libraries were prepared through the immunoSEQ multiplex PCR assay. RNA was extracted from all samples and reverse transcribed into cDNA as template for TCR sequencing. First-strand cDNA was synthesized with SuperScript III using a 2:1 mix of oligo-dT and random hexamers. A synthetic immune receptor repertoire was used to gauge amplification bias, and whatever bias remained was removed computationally. Turning to the authors' computational methods: After raw reads were preprocessed to remove errors, the CDR3 was defined following IMGT conventions as running from the conserved cysteine to phenylalanine. Clonality was computed as 1 minus the Shannon entropy, with the entropy normalized by log2 of the number of productive unique TCRs. Whether each scalp clone was CD4 or CD8 was inferred by checking scalp TCRbeta sequences against the CD4 and CD8 repertoires from sorted blood. Imported from immuneACCESS, the table was reduced by TCRdb to in-frame sequences with V and J called. These copies leave out some clones; in studies compared against another copy, an unresolved V gene accounts for under half, and the cause of the remainder is not known. V, J and clone size are those of that table, while D and trimming were read from the DNA. The sample table records about 7,400 clones; around 55% of these occur just once. The ten largest clones represent roughly 13% of the sample.

Trimming leaves V shorter by 5 bases and J shorter by 0 bases, with the junction holding 7 bases beyond the gene matches. The germline V gene (reference sequence) supplies CDR1 LNHNV and CDR2 YYDKDF. From the cysteine up to the phenylalanine, the CDR3 has a length of 16 residues. Just the 48-base CDR3 DNA is kept, in frame starting at base 1. Regarding this clone: It lacks a known antigen. No base quality values were provided; no much bigger clone lies one nucleotide off.

The time point label, as the study defines it: baseline before oral tofacitinib. Peripheral blood and lesional scalp punch biopsies were obtained from patients with alopecia areata. Human scalp biopsies went straight into PAXgene tissue containers for immediate fixation. Material: skin, obtained at week 0. This receptor chain uses TRBV15 and TRBJ2-1; 7 bases in the middle match TRBD2. The sequence came from a human donor with alopecia areata. Here the CDR3 is given as CATSLGEGSSYNEQFF. Here is the DNA: TGTGCCACCAGCCTAGGGGAGGGGAGCTCCTACAATGAGCAGTTCTTC.